This TCR beta chain was recovered during a study of T cell responses to AZD1222 COVID-19 vaccine. Findings and caveats of the study: Distributed over spike, vaccine-associated CD4 TCRs predominated at 160-218 and 743-854.

Germline V gene data show CDR1 as SNHLY and CDR2 as FYNNEI. Trimming stripped 10 bases from V and 1 base from J, with 17 bases between. The CDR3 length is 14 residues. On this clone: What it binds is unknown.

Assay used: immunoSEQ multiplex PCR; TCRdb lists only in-frame clones, some missing. The data show approximately 120,000 clones, 88% seen once. The input for sequencing was peripheral blood, taken on day 0 of AZD1222 vaccination. The clonotype was recovered from an adult in good health. V and J are TRBV2 and TRBJ2-7; D possibly corresponds to TRBD1 (6 bases). CDR3 amino acids: CANFKAGASYEQYF. The CDR3, as DNA: TGTGCCAACTTCAAGGCAGGGGCGTCCTACGAGCAGTACTTC.